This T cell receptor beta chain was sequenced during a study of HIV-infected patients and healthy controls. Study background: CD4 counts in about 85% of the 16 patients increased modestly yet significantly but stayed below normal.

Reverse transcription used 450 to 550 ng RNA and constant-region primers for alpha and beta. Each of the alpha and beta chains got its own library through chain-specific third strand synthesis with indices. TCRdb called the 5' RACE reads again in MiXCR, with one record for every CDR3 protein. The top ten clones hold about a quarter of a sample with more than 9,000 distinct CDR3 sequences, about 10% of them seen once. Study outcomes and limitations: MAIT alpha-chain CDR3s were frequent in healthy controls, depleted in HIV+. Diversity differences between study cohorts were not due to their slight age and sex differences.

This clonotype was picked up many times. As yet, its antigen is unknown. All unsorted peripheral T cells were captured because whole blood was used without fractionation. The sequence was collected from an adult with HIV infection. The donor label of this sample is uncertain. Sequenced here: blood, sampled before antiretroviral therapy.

The CDR3 DNA follows: TGCAGTGCTAGACCTATATCGACACACAATGAGCAGTTCTTC. Translated: CSARPISTHNEQFF. This sequence joins TRBV20-1 and TRBJ2-1, with D unresolved. V was shortened by 2 bases and J by 5 bases, with 13 bases between the two germline ends. The CDR3 sequence is 14 residues long. Germline V lookup: CDR1 DFQATT, CDR2 SNEGSKA (reference sequence).